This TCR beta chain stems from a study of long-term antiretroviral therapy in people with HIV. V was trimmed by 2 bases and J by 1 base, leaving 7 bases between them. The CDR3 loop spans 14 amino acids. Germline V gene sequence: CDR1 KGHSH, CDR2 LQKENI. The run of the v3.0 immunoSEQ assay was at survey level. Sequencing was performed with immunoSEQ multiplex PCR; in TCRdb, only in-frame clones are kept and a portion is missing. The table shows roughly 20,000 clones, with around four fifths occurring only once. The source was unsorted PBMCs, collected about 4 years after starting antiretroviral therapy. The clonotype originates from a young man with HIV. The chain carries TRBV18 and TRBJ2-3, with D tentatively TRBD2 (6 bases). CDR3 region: CASSPWGGTDTQYF. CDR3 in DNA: TGTGCCAGCTCACCATGGGGGGGCACAGATACGCAGTATTTT.